This T cell receptor (beta chain) stems from a study of CD8 T cells in ankylosing spondylitis. Libraries for TCR beta were made by quantitative 5'-RACE with molecular barcodes. TCRdb re-analysed the 5' RACE reads in MiXCR, keeping a single row per CDR3 protein. The sample has about 420,000 distinct CDR3 sequences; approximately 20% are singletons. Germline V gives CDR1 MNHEY, CDR2 SVGEGT. This CDR3 spans 18 amino acids. Trimming removed 6 bases from V and 5 bases from J; junction bases left unmatched: 14. Findings of the study overall: Significant enrichment of disease-linked clones was reportedly seen in matched ankylosing spondylitis synovial fluid. Blood of patients with ankylosing spondylitis appeared to be characterized by a TCR beta motif of several highly homologous variants. Disease-linked clones, CD8+, were relatively rare in peripheral blood. Some of these motif variants have turned up before, in reports on reactive arthritis synovial fluid and blood.

Of note for this clonotype: Its antigen is still unknown.

Sequenced: blood, either unsorted or a sorted T cell fraction (not recorded which). The rearrangement uses TRBV6-2 or TRBV6-3 and TRBJ2-2; TRBD1 agrees at 11 bases. This receptor was taken from a male donor with ankylosing spondylitis. DNA for the CDR3: TGTGCCAGCAGCCTCCGGGACAGGGGGTTTATGTGGACCGGGGAGCTGTTTTTT. This codes for CASSLRDRGFMWTGELFF.